These 17 T cell receptor beta chains share one sample of origin, sequenced in a study of technical replicates of blood from a handful of donors. Libraries were prepared by immunoSEQ multiplex PCR; TCRdb keeps only in-frame clonotypes and omits some of them. This sample has roughly 67,000 clones, with more than 95% found just once. Sequenced material: T cells isolated from PBMCs. All receptors derive from a human donor in good health.

J is TRBJ1-4 and V is TRBV5-1; D remains ambiguous. The germline gives CDR1 SGHRS, CDR2 YFSETQ. V was pared by 4 bases and J by 5 bases, with 12 bases between. This CDR3 comprises 14 residues. Here the CDR3 DNA reads TGCGCCAGCAGCGAATACAGAGCAAATGAAAAACTGTTTTTT. Its translation is CASSEYRANEKLFF.

The chain recombines TRBV5-1 with TRBJ1-1, with D uncertain. Germline V gene sequence: CDR1 SGHRS, CDR2 YFSETQ. CDR3 size: 12 residues. With 5 bases removed from V and 1 base from J, the gap between germline ends came to 6 bases. This chain's CDR3 is CASSRQNTEAFF. Written as DNA, the CDR3 is TGCGCCAGCAGTCGACAGAACACTGAAGCTTTCTTT.

V gene TRBV9 combines with J gene TRBJ2-2, with 10 positions matching TRBD2. J was trimmed by 0 bases and V by 3 bases; bases with no gene match: 5. Germline V CDR1 and CDR2: SGDLS, YYNGEE. The CDR3 has 17 residues. The CDR3 coding sequence is TGTGCCAGCAGCGAAAGCGGGGGGGTAACGAACACCGGGGAGCTGTTTTTT. It translates to CASSESGGVTNTGELFF.

This clone was recorded only once. The V call is TRBV25-1, the J call TRBJ1-4, with 10 bases fitting TRBD1. The CDR3 has 18 residues. CDR1 and CDR2 (germline): MGHDK, SYGVNS. V was clipped by 7 bases and J by 3 bases; unmatched bases: 14. The DNA of the CDR3 is TGTGCCAGCAAATCGGGACAGGGGTGGAACCGGGCTAATGAAAAACTGTTTTTT. As protein: CASKSGQGWNRANEKLFF.

The rearrangement links TRBV13 to TRBJ1-1, with D possibly TRBD1 on 5 matching bases. Germline V gene lookup returns CDR1 PRHDT and CDR2 FYEKMQ (reference sequence). The CDR3 covers 11 residues. V was cut by 4 bases and J by 10 bases, with 10 bases left in between. CDR3 loop: CASSSGRRAFF. CDR3 nucleotides: TGTGCCAGCAGCTCAGGGAGGCGAGCTTTCTTT.

V usage is TRBV14 and J usage is TRBJ2-1; 10 nucleotides line up with TRBD2. This CDR3 region has 22 residues. The V segment lost 2 bases and the J segment 7 bases; nucleotides outside the gene matches: 26. Germline lookup yields CDR1 SGHDN and CDR2 FVKESK. CDR3: CASSQKRRSLKWDGTSVNEQFF. CDR3 DNA sequence: TGTGCCAGCAGCCAAAAACGGAGGTCTTTAAAATGGGACGGGACTAGCGTGAATGAGCAGTTCTTC.

This chain connects TRBV18 to TRBJ1-1; 9 bases fit TRBD1. The ends lost 4 bases at V and 8 bases at J; junction bases unmatched: 8. This CDR3 has 14 amino acids. Per the germline V gene, CDR1 is KGHSH and CDR2 is LQKENI. CDR3 region: CASSLQRDRVEAFF. The CDR3 nucleotides are TGTGCCAGCTCACTTCAAAGGGACAGGGTGGAAGCTTTCTTT.

The chain carries TRBV5-5 and TRBJ2-3; 8 positions agree with TRBD1. This CDR3 has 15 amino acids. The junction had 4 bases not matched to a gene; V was cut back by 2 bases and J by 2 bases. From germline, CDR1 is SGHKS and CDR2 YYEKEE (reference sequence). The CDR3 sequence: CASSFWTGNTDTQYF. The CDR3 DNA is TGTGCCAGCAGCTTCTGGACAGGGAACACAGATACGCAGTATTTT. Filled out from reference TRBV5-5 and TRBJ2-3, the complete variable domain reads DAGVTQSPTHLIKTRGQQVTLRCSPISGHKSVSWYQQVLGQGPQFIFQYYEKEERGRGNFPDRFSARQFPNYSSELNVNALLLGDSALYLCASSFWTGNTDTQYFGPGTRLTVL.

The genes are TRBV2 and TRBJ2-3; tentatively, D is TRBD2 (6 bases). Trimming left V 6 bases short and J 5 bases short, with 24 bases between. The length of the CDR3 is 17 residues. From germline, CDR1 is SNHLY and CDR2 FYNNEI. The CDR3 spells CASRRMGTTRGRDTQYF. DNA for the CDR3: TGTGCCAGCAGGCGCATGGGGACGACTAGAGGGCGAGATACGCAGTATTTT.

This chain uses TRBV6-1 with TRBJ2-7, with D tentatively TRBD2 (5 bases). The CDR3 length is 16 residues. Germline CDR1 and CDR2: MNHNS and SASEGT. V was cut by 2 bases and J by 1 base, with 15 bases left in between. CDR3 bases: TGTGCCAGCAGTGAATCGTCTTTTCGGGGTTCCTACGAGCAGTACTTC. Its translation is CASSESSFRGSYEQYF.

The chain employs TRBV20-1 and TRBJ2-3; D gene uncertain. V gave up 6 bases and J gave up 1 base, with 5 bases separating them. Per the germline V gene, CDR1 is DFQATT and CDR2 is SNEGSKA (reference sequence). There are 11 residues in the CDR3. CDR3 residues: CSARRTDTQYF. In nucleotides, the CDR3 is TGCAGTGCCAGGCGCACAGATACGCAGTATTTT.

The chain has TRBV7-9 and TRBJ1-1; D is ambiguous. The CDR3 is 14 residues long. Germline-derived CDR1 and CDR2 are SEHNR and FQNEAQ (reference sequence). Trimming shortened V by 4 bases and J by 5 bases, and 14 bases separated the two germline ends. In nucleotides, the CDR3 is TGTGCCAGCAGCTCTTGGGCCGGTGAGACTGAAGCTTTCTTT. Residues: CASSSWAGETEAFF.

This chain links TRBV27 with TRBJ1-6; a possible D gene is TRBD1 (5 bases). The CDR3 extends over 17 amino acids. In germline, CDR1 is MNHEY, CDR2 SMNVEV (reference sequence). Trimming shortened V by 3 bases and J by 11 bases, and 23 bases separated the two germline ends. The CDR3: CASSLSSGIFKLPPLHF. CDR3 DNA sequence: TGTGCCAGCAGTTTGTCGTCAGGGATTTTTAAACTACCACCCCTCCACTTT.

The gene calls are TRBV28 and TRBJ2-2, with TRBD2 matching over 7 bases. CDR1 and CDR2 (germline): MDHEN, SYDVKM. With V trimmed by 3 bases and J by 2 bases, 6 bases remained unmatched. CDR3 length: 16 residues. This CDR3 reads CASSFAGVGNTGELFF. CDR3 nucleotides: TGTGCCAGCAGTTTCGCGGGGGTCGGTAACACCGGGGAGCTGTTTTTT.

The gene calls are TRBV5-4 and TRBJ2-7; D is possibly TRBD1 (7 bases). Germline V gives CDR1 SGHNT, CDR2 YYREEE (reference sequence). V lost 5 bases and J 7 bases, leaving 13 bases between the germline ends. The CDR3 has 12 amino acids. CDR3 DNA sequence: TGTGCCAGCAGTTCAGGGGGGATAGAGCAGTACTTC. It translates to CASSSGGIEQYF. The full variable domain, completed using reference TRBV5-4 and TRBJ2-7, is ETGVTQSPTHLIKTRGQQVTLRCSSQSGHNTVSWYQQALGQGPQFIFQYYREEENGRGNFPPRFSGLQFPNYSSELNVNALELDDSALYLCASSSGGIEQYFGPGTRLTVT.

The V and J genes are TRBV6-6 and TRBJ2-7; possible D gene TRBD2, 5 bases. Germline V gives CDR1 MNHNY, CDR2 SVGAGI (reference sequence). CDR3 size: 15 residues. Trimming removed 3 bases from V and 2 bases from J, with 14 bases in between. CDR3 sequence reads: CASSYWAGGTYEQYF. In DNA, the CDR3 is TGTGCCAGCAGTTATTGGGCGGGCGGAACCTACGAGCAGTACTTC.

The chain combines TRBV6-6 with TRBJ1-4, with TRBD1 matching 10 bases. The V gene's germline CDR1 is MNHNY and CDR2 SVGAGI (reference sequence). The CDR3 spans 13 residues. The trim removed 6 bases at V and 8 bases at J, leaving 3 bases unmatched. The CDR3 sequence is CASRDRGREKLFF. DNA for the CDR3: TGTGCCAGCAGGGACAGGGGGAGGGAAAAACTGTTTTTT.